Following are 6 T cell receptor beta chains from one sample sequenced in a study of beta chain features in type 1 diabetes. General study results and limits: Among all four CD4+ subsets, Type 1 diabetes patients had TCRB CDR3s that were moderately but significantly shorter.

These receptors lack a known antigen. Expressed TCRB transcripts were sequenced because the isolated RNA had all been reverse transcribed beforehand. The repertoire was sequenced with immunoSEQ multiplex PCR; TCRdb's copy has only in-frame clones and lacks some. This table holds under 350,000 clones, approximately 24% found once. The sequencing sample was made of naive CD4+ T cells from blood. These TCRs come from a woman aged 25 to 45 with type 1 diabetes.

This chain links TRBV9 with TRBJ1-2, with 10 bases aligning to TRBD1. V lost 0 bases, J lost 8 bases, and 13 bases stayed unmatched. The CDR3 spans 17 residues. Germline CDR1 SGDLS, CDR2 YYNGEE. The CDR3 region is CASSVAPDRGHLGGYTF. In DNA, the CDR3 is TGTGCCAGCAGCGTAGCTCCCGACAGGGGGCACTTAGGAGGCTACACCTTC. Full variable domain (remainder filled in from reference TRBV9 and TRBJ1-2): DSGVTQTPKHLITATGQRVTLRCSPRSGDLSVYWYQQSLDQGLQFLIQYYNGEERAKGNILERFSAQQFPDLHSELNLSSLELGDSALYFCASSVAPDRGHLGGYTFGSGTRLTVV.

A few counts support this clone. The chain employs TRBV7-9 and TRBJ1-1, with 8 bases that match TRBD1. Germline V gene data show CDR1 as SEHNR and CDR2 as FQNEAQ (reference sequence). The V and J ends lost 5 bases and 8 bases, in that order; junction bases with no gene match: 4. The CDR3 has 12 residues. This CDR3 is CASSKGQGEAFF. DNA of the CDR3: TGTGCCAGCAGCAAAGGACAGGGAGAAGCTTTCTTT.

This clone has only a few counts. The V call is TRBV14, the J call TRBJ1-4; D gene unclear. CDR3 length: 15 amino acids. The V end was cut by 5 bases, the J end by 2 bases, with 12 bases between. Germline CDR1 is SGHDN and CDR2 is FVKESK. CDR3 DNA: TGTGCCAGCAGCTTACTCGCAGGCACTAATGAAAAACTGTTTTTT. This gives the protein CASSLLAGTNEKLFF.

This clone was recorded a few times. The J gene is TRBJ2-5, the V gene TRBV27; a possible D gene is TRBD2 (6 bases). The CDR3 loop spans 13 amino acids. Per germline, CDR1 MNHEY and CDR2 SMNVEV (reference sequence). V dropped 1 base and J dropped 5 bases, with 8 bases sitting between them. The CDR3 reads CASSLYRGETQYF. In DNA form, the CDR3 reads TGTGCCAGCAGTTTATACCGGGGGGAGACCCAGTACTTC.

In this sample, this clone turned up a few times. V and J are TRBV18 and TRBJ1-5; 7 positions agree with TRBD1. Germline CDR1 and CDR2: KGHSH and LQKENI. CDR3 size: 16 residues. V shed 0 bases, J shed 0 bases, and the junction held 2 bases outside the gene matches. The CDR3 DNA follows: TGTGCCAGCTCACCACCGGGACAGAGTAGCAATCAGCCCCAGCATTTT. This gives the protein CASSPPGQSSNQPQHF.

The chain recombines TRBV4-1 with TRBJ2-7; the match to TRBD1 covers 9 bases. The V gene end was trimmed by 1 base and the J gene end by 7 bases; junction bases not matched to a gene: 8. Germline V gives CDR1 MGHRA, CDR2 YSYEKL. The CDR3 has 15 amino acids. The CDR3 DNA is TGCGCCAGCAGCCAAGTCCACAGGGGGCTCTCGGAGCAGTACTTC. Protein sequence: CASSQVHRGLSEQYF.